This T cell receptor beta chain was sequenced for a study of blood T cell repertoires in COVID-19. Study overall: Specimens from acute and convalescent COVID-19 originated in the United States, Italy and Spain. Sources were T cells, B-cell-depleted T cells, or PBMCs; the material itself was cDNA or gDNA.

Authors' analysis steps: Using reference gene primer amplification, nucleated cell counts were estimated. The data were produced by immunoSEQ multiplex PCR, yet TCRdb's version contains in-frame clones alone and is incomplete. V and J calls and clone size are those listed in that table; D and trimming were worked out from the DNA. The profile shows approximately 39,000 clones, over 85% of them singletons. The CDR3 has 15 residues. The germline V gene encodes CDR1 MNHNY and CDR2 SVGAGI (reference sequence). V was shortened by 2 bases and J by 0 bases, with 8 bases between the two germline ends. The material sequenced was peripheral blood. The receptor was isolated from a human donor with active COVID-19. The donor label of this sample is uncertain. This chain connects TRBV6-6 to TRBJ1-5; D gene uncertain. The CDR3 DNA sequence: TGTGCCAGCAGTTACAGGCAGGTTAGCAATCAGCCCCAGCATTTT. Protein: CASSYRQVSNQPQHF.